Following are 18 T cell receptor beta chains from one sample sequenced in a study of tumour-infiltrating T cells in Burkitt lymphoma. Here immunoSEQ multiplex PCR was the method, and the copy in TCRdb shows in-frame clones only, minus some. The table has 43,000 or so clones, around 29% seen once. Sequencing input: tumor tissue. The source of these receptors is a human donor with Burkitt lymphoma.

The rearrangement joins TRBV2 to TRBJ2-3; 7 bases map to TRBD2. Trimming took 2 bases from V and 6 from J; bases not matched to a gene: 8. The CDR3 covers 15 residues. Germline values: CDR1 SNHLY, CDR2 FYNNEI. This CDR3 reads CASSEPGLQSDTQYF. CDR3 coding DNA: TGTGCCAGCAGTGAACCGGGACTACAATCCGATACGCAGTATTTT.

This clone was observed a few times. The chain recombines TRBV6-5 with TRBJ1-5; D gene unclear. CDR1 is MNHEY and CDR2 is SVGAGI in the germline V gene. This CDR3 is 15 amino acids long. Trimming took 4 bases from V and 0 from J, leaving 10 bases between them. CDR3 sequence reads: CASSSNAGSNQPQHF. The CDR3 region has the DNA TGTGCCAGCAGTTCGAACGCAGGTAGCAATCAGCCCCAGCATTTT.

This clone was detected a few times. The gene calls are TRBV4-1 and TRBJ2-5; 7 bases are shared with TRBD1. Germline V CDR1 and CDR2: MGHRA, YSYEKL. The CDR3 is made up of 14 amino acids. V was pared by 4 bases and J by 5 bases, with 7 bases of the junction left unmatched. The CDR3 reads CASSPADRVETQYF. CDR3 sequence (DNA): TGCGCCAGCAGCCCAGCTGACAGGGTTGAGACCCAGTACTTC.

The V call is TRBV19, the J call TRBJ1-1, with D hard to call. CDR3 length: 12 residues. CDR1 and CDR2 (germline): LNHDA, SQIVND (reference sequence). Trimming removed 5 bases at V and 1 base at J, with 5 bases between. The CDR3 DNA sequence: TGTGCCAGTAGTTGGGCGAACACTGAAGCTTTCTTT. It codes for CASSWANTEAFF. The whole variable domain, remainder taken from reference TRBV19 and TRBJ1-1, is DGGITQSPKYLFRKEGQNVTLSCEQNLNHDAMYWYRQDPGQGLRLIYYSQIVNDFQKGDIAEGYSVSREKKESFPLTVTSAQKNPTAFYLCASSWANTEAFFGQGTRLTVV.

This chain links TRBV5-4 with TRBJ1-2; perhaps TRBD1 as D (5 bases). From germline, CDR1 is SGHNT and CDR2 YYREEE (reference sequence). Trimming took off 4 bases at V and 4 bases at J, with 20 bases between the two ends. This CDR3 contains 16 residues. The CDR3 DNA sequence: TGTGCCAGCAGCCGACCGGGAGTTGAGGGGTTCTATGGCTACACCTTC. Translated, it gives CASSRPGVEGFYGYTF.

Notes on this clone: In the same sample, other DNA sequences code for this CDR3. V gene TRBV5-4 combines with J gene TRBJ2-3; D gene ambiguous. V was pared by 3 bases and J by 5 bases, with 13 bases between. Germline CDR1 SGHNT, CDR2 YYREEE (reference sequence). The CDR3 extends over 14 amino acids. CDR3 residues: CASSSSYHGDTQYF. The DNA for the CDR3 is TGTGCCAGCAGCTCCTCCTACCATGGAGATACGCAGTATTTT.

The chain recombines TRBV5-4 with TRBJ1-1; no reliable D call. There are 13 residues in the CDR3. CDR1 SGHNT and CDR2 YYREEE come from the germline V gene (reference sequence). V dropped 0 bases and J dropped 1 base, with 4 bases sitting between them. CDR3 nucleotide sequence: TGTGCCAGCAGCTTGGGCCGGAACACTGAAGCTTTCTTT. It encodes CASSLGRNTEAFF.

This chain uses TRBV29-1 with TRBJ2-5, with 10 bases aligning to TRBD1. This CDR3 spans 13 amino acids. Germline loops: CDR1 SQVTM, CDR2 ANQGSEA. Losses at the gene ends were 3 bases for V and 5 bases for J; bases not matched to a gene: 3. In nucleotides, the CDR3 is TGCAGCGTTGAGACAGGGGGCGATGAGACCCAGTACTTC. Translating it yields CSVETGGDETQYF.

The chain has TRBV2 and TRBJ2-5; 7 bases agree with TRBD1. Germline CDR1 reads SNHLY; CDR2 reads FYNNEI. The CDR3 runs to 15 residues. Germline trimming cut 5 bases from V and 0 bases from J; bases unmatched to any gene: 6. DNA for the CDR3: TGTGCCAGCAGTACCGACAGGGCCTACCAAGAGACCCAGTACTTC. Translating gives CASSTDRAYQETQYF.

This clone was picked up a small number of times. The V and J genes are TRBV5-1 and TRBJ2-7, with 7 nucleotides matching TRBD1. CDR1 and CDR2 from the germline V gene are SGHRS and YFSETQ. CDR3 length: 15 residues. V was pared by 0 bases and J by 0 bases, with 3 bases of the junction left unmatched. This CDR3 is CASSLGDSHSYEQYF. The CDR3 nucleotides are TGCGCCAGCAGCTTGGGGGACAGCCACTCCTACGAGCAGTACTTC.

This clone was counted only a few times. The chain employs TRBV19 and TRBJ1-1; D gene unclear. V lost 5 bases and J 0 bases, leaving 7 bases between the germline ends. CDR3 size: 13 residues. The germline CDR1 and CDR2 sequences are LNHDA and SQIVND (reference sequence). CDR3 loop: CASSQKVNTEAFF. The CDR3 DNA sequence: TGTGCCAGTAGTCAGAAGGTGAACACTGAAGCTTTCTTT. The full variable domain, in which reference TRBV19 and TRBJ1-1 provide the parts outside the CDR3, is DGGITQSPKYLFRKEGQNVTLSCEQNLNHDAMYWYRQDPGQGLRLIYYSQIVNDFQKGDIAEGYSVSREKKESFPLTVTSAQKNPTAFYLCASSQKVNTEAFFGQGTRLTVV.

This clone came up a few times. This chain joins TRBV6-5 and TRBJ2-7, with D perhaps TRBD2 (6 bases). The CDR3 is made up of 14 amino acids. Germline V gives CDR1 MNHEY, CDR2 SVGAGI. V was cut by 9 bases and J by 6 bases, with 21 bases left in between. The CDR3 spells CASRAGSGIGEQYF. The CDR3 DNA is TGTGCCAGTCGGGCGGGGTCCGGGATCGGCGAGCAGTACTTC.

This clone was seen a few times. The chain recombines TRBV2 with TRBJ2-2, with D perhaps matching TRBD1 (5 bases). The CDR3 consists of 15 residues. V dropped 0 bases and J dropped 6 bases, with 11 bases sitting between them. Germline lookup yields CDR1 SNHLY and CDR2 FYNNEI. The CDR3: CASSEAPQGAGELFF. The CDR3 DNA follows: TGTGCCAGCAGTGAAGCGCCTCAAGGGGCCGGGGAGCTGTTTTTT.

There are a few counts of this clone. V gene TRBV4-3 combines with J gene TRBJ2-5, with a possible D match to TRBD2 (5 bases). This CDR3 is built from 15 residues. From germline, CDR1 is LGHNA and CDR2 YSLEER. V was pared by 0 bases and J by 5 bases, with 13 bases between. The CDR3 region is CASSQDSASKETQYF. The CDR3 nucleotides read TGCGCCAGCAGCCAAGATTCGGCTAGCAAGGAGACCCAGTACTTC.

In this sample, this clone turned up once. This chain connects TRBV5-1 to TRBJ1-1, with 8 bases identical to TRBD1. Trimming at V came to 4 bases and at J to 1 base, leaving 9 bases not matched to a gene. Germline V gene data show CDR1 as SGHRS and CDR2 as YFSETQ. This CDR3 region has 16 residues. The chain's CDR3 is CASSPPGQGRNTEAFF. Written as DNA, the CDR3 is TGCGCCAGCAGCCCCCCTGGACAGGGAAGGAACACTGAAGCTTTCTTT.

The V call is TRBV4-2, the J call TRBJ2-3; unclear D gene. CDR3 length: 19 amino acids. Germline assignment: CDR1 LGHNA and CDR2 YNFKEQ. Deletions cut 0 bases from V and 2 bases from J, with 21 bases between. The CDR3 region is CASSQDPHALLDITDTQYF. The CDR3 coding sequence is TGTGCCAGCAGCCAAGATCCTCACGCCCTTTTGGATATCACAGATACGCAGTATTTT.

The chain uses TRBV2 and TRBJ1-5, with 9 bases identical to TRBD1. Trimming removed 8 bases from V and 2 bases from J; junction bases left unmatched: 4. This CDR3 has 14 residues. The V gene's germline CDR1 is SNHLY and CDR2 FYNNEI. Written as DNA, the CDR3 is TGTGCCAGCCGGACAGGGGATGGCAATCAGCCCCAGCATTTT. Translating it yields CASRTGDGNQPQHF.

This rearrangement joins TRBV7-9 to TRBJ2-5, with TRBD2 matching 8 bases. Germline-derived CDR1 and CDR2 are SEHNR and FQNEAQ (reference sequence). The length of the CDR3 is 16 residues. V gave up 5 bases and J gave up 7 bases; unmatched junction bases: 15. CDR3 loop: CASSPPSGLALGTQYF. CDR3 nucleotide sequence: TGTGCCAGCAGCCCACCGAGCGGACTAGCTCTCGGGACCCAGTACTTC.